One and the same sample provided the 4 T cell receptor beta chains below, sequenced in a study of blood T cells in healthy people across ages (dated by TCRdb to about 2015). Receptors were amplified or captured by 5' RACE. Data came from an Illumina HiSeq 2500. A second PCR of about 7 to 12 cycles was run with a J-beta primer mix and a sample-barcoded 5' primer. TCRdb trimmed public reads at Q25 via fastp, called clones via MiXCR and kept in-frame beta chains. CDR3 protein duplicates are merged, each entry listing the most common genes and DNA. Within this sample are about 780,000 distinct CDR3 sequences, with about 46% of them counted one time only. The leading ten clones occupy less than 20% of the sample. The specimen sequenced was blood. Receptors originate from a man older than 75 in good health.

The V and J genes are TRBV30 and TRBJ1-2, with D possibly matching TRBD1 (5 bases). The CDR3 is 12 amino acids. Germline V gene lookup returns CDR1 GTSNPN and CDR2 SVGIG (reference sequence). The V and J ends lost 0 bases and 8 bases respectively, with 10 bases between them. This chain's CDR3 is CAWSVPGFGYTF. In DNA form, the CDR3 reads TGTGCCTGGAGTGTACCAGGGTTCGGCTACACCTTC.

The chain uses TRBV5-4 and TRBJ2-5, with 13 bases fitting TRBD2. The CDR3 is made up of 16 amino acids. V gave up 3 bases and J gave up 3 bases; unmatched junction bases: 5. Germline V gives CDR1 SGHNT, CDR2 YYREEE (reference sequence). CDR3 in amino acids: CASSSTGTSGKETQYF. The DNA for the CDR3 is TGTGCCAGCAGCTCGACCGGGACTAGCGGGAAAGAGACCCAGTACTTC.

This clonotype was counted only a few times. The rearrangement links TRBV5-1 to TRBJ2-1; the match to TRBD2 covers 8 bases. The V gene end was trimmed by 2 bases and the J gene end by 4 bases; junction bases not matched to a gene: 2. CDR1 is SGHRS and CDR2 is YFSETQ in the germline V gene. The CDR3 has 14 amino acids. CDR3 nucleotide sequence: TGCGCCAGCAGCTTCGCTAGCGGGTACAATGAGCAGTTCTTC. Encoded protein: CASSFASGYNEQFF.

The genes are TRBV2 and TRBJ1-4; 8 nucleotides agree with TRBD1. J was trimmed by 7 bases and V by 7 bases; bases with no gene match: 5. Germline values: CDR1 SNHLY, CDR2 FYNNEI. The CDR3 extends over 13 amino acids. CDR3 loop: CASTRGRGEKLFF. The CDR3 region has the DNA TGTGCCAGCACCAGGGGGCGGGGTGAAAAACTGTTTTTT.